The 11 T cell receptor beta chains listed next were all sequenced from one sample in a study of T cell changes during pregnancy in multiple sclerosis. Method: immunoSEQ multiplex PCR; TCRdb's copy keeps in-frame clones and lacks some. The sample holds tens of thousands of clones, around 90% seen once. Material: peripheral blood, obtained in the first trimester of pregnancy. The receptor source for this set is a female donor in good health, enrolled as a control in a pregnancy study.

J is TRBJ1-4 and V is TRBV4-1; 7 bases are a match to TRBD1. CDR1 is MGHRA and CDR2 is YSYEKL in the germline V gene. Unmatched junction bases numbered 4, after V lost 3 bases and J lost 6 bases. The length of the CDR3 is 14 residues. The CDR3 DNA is TGCGCCAGCAGCCACGAGGGGGCCGATGAAAAACTGTTTTTT. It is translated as CASSHEGADEKLFF.

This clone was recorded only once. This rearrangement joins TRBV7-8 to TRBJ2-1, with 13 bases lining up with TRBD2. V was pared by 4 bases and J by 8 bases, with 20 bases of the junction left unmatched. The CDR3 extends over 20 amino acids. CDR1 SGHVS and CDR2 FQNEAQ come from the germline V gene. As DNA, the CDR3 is TGTGCCAGCAGCTACGTTTTGCGTTTTAGTGGACTAGCGGGAGTGGATGAGCAGTTCTTC. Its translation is CASSYVLRFSGLAGVDEQFF.

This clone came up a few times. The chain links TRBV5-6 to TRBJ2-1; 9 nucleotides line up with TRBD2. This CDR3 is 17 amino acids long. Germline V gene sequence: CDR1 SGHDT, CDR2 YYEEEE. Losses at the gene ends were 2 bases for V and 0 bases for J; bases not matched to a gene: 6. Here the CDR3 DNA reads TGTGCCAGCAGCTTTGCCCATAGCGGGAGCTCCTACAATGAGCAGTTCTTC. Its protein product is CASSFAHSGSSYNEQFF.

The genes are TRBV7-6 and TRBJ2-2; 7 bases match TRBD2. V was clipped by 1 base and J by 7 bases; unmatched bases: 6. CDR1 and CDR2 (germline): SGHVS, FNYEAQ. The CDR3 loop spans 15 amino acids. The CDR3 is CASSLGRETLGELFF. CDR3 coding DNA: TGTGCCAGCAGCTTAGGGCGGGAGACTCTCGGGGAGCTGTTTTTT.

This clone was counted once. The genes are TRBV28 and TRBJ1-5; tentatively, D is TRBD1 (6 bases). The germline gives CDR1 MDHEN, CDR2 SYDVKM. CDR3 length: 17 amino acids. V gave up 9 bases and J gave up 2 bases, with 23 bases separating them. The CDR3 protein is CASGSQGPFNGNQPQHF. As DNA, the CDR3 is TGTGCCAGTGGGTCACAGGGTCCCTTTAATGGCAATCAGCCCCAGCATTTT.

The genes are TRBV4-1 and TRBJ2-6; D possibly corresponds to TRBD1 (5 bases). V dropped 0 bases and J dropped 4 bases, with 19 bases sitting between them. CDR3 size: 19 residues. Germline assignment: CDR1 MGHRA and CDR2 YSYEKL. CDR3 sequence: CASSQESVRVMAGANVLTF. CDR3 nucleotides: TGCGCCAGCAGCCAAGAATCGGTCAGGGTCATGGCCGGGGCCAACGTCCTGACTTTC.

This chain's CDR3 is CASSSGLINEKLFF. CDR3 sequence (DNA): TGTGCCAGCAGCTCGGGACTGATTAATGAAAAACTGTTTTTT. The rearrangement links TRBV13 to TRBJ1-4; maybe TRBD1 (5 bases). Germline V gene data show CDR1 as PRHDT and CDR2 as FYEKMQ (reference sequence). Trimming took off 4 bases at V and 4 bases at J, with 10 bases between the two ends. The CDR3 runs 14 residues.

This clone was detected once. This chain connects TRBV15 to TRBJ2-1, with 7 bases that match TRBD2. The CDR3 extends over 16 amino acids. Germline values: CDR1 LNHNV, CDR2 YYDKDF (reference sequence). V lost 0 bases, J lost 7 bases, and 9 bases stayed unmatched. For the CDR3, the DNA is TGTGCCACCAGCAGAGATTTACTAGCGTCGAGTAATGAGCAGTTCTTC. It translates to CATSRDLLASSNEQFF.

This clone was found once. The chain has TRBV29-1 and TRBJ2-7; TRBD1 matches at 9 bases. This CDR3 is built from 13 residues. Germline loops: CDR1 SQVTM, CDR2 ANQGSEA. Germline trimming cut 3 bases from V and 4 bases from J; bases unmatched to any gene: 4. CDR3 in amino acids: CSVEGQGMYEQYF. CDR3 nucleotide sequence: TGCAGCGTTGAGGGACAGGGTATGTACGAGCAGTACTTC.

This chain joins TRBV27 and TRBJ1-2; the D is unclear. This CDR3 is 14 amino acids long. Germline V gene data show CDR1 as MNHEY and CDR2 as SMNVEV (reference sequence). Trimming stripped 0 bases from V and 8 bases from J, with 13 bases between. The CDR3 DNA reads TGTGCCAGCAGTTTATCGGTCCGGTCGGGGGGCTACACCTTC. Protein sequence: CASSLSVRSGGYTF.

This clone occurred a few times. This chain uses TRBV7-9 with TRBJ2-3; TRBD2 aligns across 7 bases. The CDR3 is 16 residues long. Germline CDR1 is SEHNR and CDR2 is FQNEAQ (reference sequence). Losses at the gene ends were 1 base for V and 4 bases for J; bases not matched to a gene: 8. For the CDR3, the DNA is TGTGCCAGCAGCTTAGGACTAGCACTACCGGCAGATACGCAGTATTTT. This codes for CASSLGLALPADTQYF. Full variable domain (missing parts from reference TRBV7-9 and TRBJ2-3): DTGVSQNPRHKITKRGQNVTFRCDPISEHNRLYWYRQTLGQGPEFLTYFQNEAQLEKSRLLSDRFSAERPKGSFSTLEIQRTEQGDSAMYLCASSLGLALPADTQYFGPGTRLTVL.